This T cell receptor beta chain was identified in a study of blood T cell repertoires in COVID-19. Study-level background: PBMCs, B-cell-depleted T cells, or T cells were the source of the cDNA or gDNA that made up the material.

This clone was seen just once. Only in-frame clones appear in the TCRdb table, and some are missing; sequencing was by immunoSEQ multiplex PCR. The sample includes more than 95,000 clones, approximately 81% of them seen just once. Trimming cost V 5 bases and J 0 bases; bases outside gene matches: 16. This CDR3 has 18 residues. The germline V gene has CDR1 MDHEN and CDR2 SYDVKM. The sequence came from a man aged 35-49 years with active or convalescent COVID-19. V usage is TRBV28 and J usage is TRBJ2-7; 7 nucleotides align to TRBD1. Sample: peripheral blood. The CDR3, as DNA: TGTGCCAGCAGTCCGACTGTACTCGACAGGGTTAACTCCTACGAGCAGTACTTC. Protein sequence: CASSPTVLDRVNSYEQYF.